This T cell receptor beta chain was sequenced during a study of blood T cell repertoires in COVID-19 (dated by TCRdb to 2018 to 2021). About the investigation overall: Collaborator samples came from the United States, Italy and Spain and covered acute and convalescent phases of COVID-19. The material from the prospective study consisted of cDNA or gDNA derived from T cells, B-cell-depleted T cells, or PBMCs. The dataset comprised deeply sampled blood TCRbeta repertoires from subjects exposed to, actively infected with, or recovered from COVID-19. A freely available public database, intended as a resource for researchers studying the immune response to SARS-CoV-2, is where the repertoires were released. Samples were obtained from the ongoing ImmuneRACE study (first 160 participants) and from roughly 1,300 subjects provided by 6 global collaborators. Nearly every sample came with metadata listing a de-identified subject ID, COVID-19 status, age in years and sex. HLA class I and class II types, where available, came from metadata supplied by the sample provider rather than from assay-based typing. Here is what the overall study found, with its caveats: The amount of clinical and demographic metadata varied by source and participant and was provided uncurated.

From cysteine to phenylalanine, the CDR3 is 13 amino acids long. The kept DNA is CDR3 alone, 39 bases in frame from the first base. Sequences GTSNPN (CDR1) and SVGIG (CDR2) are obtained from the germline V gene (reference sequence). V and J are trimmed by 5 bases and 1 base, and the gene matches miss 4 bases of the junction. Details on this clone: The antigen it recognizes is unknown. No quality values exist for individual bases; no much larger clone is one base distant.

Enrolling through a virtual design, the prospective study's participants ranged in age from roughly 18 to 89 years and lived across roughly 23 United States geographic areas. Cohort assignment in the prospective study relied on participant-reported clinical history from a screening survey and a study questionnaire. In the prospective study, whole blood, serum and a nasopharyngeal or oropharyngeal swab were collected from each participant by mobile phlebotomists. Additional blood draws and questionnaires over an approximately 2-month period could optionally be provided by prospective study participants. Before DNA extraction, prospective study blood samples were shipped either frozen or at room temperature. The immunoSEQ Assay, a bias-controlled multiplex PCR, was used to amplify TCRbeta CDR3 regions from genomic DNA. In the source study's methods: The number of nucleated cells in each sample was estimated by amplification of reference gene primers within the assay. Sequence reads were collapsed and filtered to measure the absolute abundance of every unique TCRbeta CDR3 rearrangement. For each sample, productive Simpson clonality was calculated by taking the square root of Simpson's diversity index across productive rearrangements. Sourced from immuneACCESS, this table was stored by TCRdb with only in-frame sequences that have V and J called. A share of the clones is absent; for the studies checked, an unresolved V gene accounts for under half, and the remainder has no known explanation. The DNA gave D and trimming, while V, J and clone size come from that table. The sample table contains under 500,000 clones; only one count was recorded for roughly nine tenths of them. Of the sample, almost 2% falls within the top ten clones.

The sequence is built from TRBV30 and TRBJ2-5, and TRBD1 aligns with 7 junction nucleotides. The material sequenced was PBMCs or T cells enriched from blood (not recorded which). This receptor was obtained from a woman between 18 and 29 years old with acute COVID-19. The nucleotide sequence reads as follows: TGTGCCTGGGAAGGGGGCGGCCAAGAGACCCAGTACTTC. It is translated as CAWEGGGQETQYF.